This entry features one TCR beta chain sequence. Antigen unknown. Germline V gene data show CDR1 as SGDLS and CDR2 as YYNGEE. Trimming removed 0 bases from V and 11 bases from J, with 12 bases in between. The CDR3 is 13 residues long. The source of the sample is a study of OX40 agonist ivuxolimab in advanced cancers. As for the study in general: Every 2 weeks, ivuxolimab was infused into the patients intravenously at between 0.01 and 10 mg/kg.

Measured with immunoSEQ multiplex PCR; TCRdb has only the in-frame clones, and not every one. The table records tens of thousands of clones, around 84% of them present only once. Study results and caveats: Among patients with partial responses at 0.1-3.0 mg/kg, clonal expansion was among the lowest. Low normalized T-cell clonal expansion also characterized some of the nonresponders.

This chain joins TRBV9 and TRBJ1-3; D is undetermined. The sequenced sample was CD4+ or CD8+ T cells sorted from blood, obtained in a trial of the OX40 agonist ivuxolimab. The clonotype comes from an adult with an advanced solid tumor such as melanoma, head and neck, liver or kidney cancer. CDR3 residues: CASSVVSDGPIYF. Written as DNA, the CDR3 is TGTGCCAGCAGCGTAGTATCAGATGGTCCCATATATTTT.